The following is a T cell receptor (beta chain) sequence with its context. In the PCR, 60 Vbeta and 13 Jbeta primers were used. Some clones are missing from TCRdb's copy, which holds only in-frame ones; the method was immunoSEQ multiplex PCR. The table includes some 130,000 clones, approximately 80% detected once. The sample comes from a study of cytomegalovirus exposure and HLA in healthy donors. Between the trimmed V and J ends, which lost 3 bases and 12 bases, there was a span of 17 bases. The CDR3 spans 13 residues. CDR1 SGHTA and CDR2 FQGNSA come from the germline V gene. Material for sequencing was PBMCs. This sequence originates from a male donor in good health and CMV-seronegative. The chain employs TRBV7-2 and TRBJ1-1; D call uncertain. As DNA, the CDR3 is TGTGCCAGCAGCTTGAGTAGAGTTCAGCGAACTTTCTTT. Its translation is CASSLSRVQRTFF. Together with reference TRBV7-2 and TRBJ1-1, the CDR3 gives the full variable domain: GAGVSQSPSNKVTEKGKDVELRCDPISGHTALYWYRQSLGQGLEFLIYFQGNSAPDKSGLPSDRFSAERTGGSVSTLTIQRTQQEDSAVYLCASSLSRVQRTFFGQGTRLTVV.